This T cell receptor beta chain derives from a study of T cell repertoires in ileal Crohn's disease. Study information: Operated complications were stricturing disease (roughly 61%) and penetrating disease (roughly 39%).

Using immunoSEQ multiplex PCR, the repertoire was profiled, and TCRdb retains in-frame clones only, with some absent. The profile shows about 2,000 clones, 75% to 90% of them singletons. The CDR3 extends over 12 amino acids. The V end was cut by 2 bases, the J end by 7 bases, with 9 bases between. Germline V lookup: CDR1 MRHNA, CDR2 SNTAGT. Study-wide results and caveats: Clonal expansions were more frequent in active smokers than non-smokers at surgery. Clonality above 26.8% at surgery always came with endoscopic recurrence.

Time point given: proximal margin of the surgical specimen (macroscopically non-inflamed). Included were adult ileal or ileocolonic Crohn's patients indicated for ileocolonic resection. On this clone: Its antigen is not identified.

This TCR was sampled from an adult with Crohn's disease. The V call is TRBV6-4, the J call TRBJ2-7, with TRBD2 as a possible D gene (5 bases). The sample was ileal tissue. This chain's CDR3 is CASSDAGGEQYF. The DNA of the CDR3 is TGTGCCAGCAGTGACGCGGGTGGGGAGCAGTACTTC.